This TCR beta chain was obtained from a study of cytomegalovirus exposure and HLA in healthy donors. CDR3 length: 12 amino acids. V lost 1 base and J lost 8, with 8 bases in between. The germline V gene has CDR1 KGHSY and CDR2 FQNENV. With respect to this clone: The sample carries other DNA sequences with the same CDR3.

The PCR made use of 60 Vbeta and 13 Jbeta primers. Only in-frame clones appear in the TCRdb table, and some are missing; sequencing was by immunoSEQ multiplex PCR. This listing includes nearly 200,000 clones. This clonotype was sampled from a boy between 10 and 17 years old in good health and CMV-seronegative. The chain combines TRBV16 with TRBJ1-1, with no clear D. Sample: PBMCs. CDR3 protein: CASSQFFSEAFF. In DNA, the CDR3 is TGTGCCAGCAGCCAATTCTTCTCCGAAGCTTTCTTT.